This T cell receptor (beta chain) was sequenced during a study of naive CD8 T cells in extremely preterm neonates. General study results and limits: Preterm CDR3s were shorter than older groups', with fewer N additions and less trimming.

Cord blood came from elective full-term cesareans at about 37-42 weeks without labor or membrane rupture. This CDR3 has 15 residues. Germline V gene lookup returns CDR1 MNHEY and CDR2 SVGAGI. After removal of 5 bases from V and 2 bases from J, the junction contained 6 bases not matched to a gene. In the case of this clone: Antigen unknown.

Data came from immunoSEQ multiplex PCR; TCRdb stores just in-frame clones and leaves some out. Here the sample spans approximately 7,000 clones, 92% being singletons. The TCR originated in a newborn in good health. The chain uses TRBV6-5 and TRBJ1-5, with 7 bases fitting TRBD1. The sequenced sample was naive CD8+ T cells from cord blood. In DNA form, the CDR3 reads TGTGCCAGCAGTGCGGACAGGATGGGCAATCAGCCCCAGCATTTT. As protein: CASSADRMGNQPQHF.